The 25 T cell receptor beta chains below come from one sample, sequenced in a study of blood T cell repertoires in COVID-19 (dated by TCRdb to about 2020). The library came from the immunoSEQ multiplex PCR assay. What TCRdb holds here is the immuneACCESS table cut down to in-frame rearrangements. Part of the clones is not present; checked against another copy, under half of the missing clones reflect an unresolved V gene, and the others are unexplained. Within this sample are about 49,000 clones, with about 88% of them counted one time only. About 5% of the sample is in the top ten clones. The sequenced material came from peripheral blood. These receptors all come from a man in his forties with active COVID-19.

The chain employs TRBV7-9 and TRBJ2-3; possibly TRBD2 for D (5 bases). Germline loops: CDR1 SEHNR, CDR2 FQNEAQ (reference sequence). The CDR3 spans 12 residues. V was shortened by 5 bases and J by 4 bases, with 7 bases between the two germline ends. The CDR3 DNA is TGTGCCAGCAGCCTACTAGCAGATACGCAGTATTTT. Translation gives CASSLLADTQYF.

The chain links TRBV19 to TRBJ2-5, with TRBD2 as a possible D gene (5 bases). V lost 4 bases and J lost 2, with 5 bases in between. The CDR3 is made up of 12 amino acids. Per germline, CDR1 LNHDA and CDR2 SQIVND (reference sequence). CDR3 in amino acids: CASSTGQETQYF. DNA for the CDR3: TGTGCCAGTAGTACGGGACAAGAGACCCAGTACTTC.

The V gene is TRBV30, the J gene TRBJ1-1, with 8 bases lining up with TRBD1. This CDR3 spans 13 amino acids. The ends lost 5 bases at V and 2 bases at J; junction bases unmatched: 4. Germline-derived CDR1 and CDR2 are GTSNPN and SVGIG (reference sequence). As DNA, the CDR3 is TGTGCCTGGCGCAGGGGGCTTAACACTGAAGCTTTCTTT. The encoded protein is CAWRRGLNTEAFF.

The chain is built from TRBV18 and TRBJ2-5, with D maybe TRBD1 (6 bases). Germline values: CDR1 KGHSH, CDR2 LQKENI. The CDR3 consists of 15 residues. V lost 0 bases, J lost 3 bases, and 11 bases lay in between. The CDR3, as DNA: TGTGCCAGCTCACCACCGAAGGACAGAGAAGAGACCCAGTACTTC. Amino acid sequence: CASSPPKDREETQYF. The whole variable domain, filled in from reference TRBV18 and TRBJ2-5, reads NAGVMQNPRHLVRRRGQEARLRCSPMKGHSHVYWYRQLPEEGLKFMVYLQKENIIDESGMPKERFSAEFPKEGPSILRIQQVVRGDSAAYFCASSPPKDREETQYFGPGTRLLVL.

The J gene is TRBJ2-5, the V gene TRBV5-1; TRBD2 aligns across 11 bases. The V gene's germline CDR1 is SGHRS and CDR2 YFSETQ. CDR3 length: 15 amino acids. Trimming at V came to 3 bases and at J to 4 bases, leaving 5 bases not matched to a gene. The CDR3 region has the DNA TGCGCCAGCAGCTACGTAGCGGGAGGGCTAGAGACCCAGTACTTC. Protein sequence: CASSYVAGGLETQYF.

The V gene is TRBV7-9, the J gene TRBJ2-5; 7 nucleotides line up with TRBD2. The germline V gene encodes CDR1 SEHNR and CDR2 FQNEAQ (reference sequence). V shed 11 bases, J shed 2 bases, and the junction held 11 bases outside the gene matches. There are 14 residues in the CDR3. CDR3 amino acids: CASVLGGVQETQYF. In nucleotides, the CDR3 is TGTGCCTCCGTCCTGGGGGGGGTACAAGAGACCCAGTACTTC. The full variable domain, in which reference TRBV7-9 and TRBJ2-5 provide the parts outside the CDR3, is DTGVSQNPRHKITKRGQNVTFRCDPISEHNRLYWYRQTLGQGPEFLTYFQNEAQLEKSRLLSDRFSAERPKGSFSTLEIQRTEQGDSAMYLCASVLGGVQETQYFGPGTRLLVL.

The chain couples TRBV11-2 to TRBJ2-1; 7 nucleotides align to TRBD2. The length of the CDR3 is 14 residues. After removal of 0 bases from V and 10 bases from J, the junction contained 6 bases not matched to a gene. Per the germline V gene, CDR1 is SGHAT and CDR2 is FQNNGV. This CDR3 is CASSLEWGRGEQFF. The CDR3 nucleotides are TGTGCCAGCAGCTTAGAATGGGGGAGGGGCGAGCAGTTCTTC.

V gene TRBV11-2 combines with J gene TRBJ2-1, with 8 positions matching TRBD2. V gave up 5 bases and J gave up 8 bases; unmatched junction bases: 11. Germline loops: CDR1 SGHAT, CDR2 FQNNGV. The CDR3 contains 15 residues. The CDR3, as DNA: TGTGCCAGCAGCCCCCGGACTAGCATTTTCGATGAGCAGTTCTTC. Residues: CASSPRTSIFDEQFF.

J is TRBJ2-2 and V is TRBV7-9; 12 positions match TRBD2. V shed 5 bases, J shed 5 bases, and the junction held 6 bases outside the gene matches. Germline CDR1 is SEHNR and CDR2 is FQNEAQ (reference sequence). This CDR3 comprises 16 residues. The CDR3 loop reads CASSPGLAGPTGELFF. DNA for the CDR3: TGTGCCAGCAGCCCGGGACTAGCGGGTCCTACCGGGGAGCTGTTTTTT.

The CDR3 reads CASSTEGTDTQYF. The CDR3 nucleotides are TGTGCCAGTAGTACGGAGGGGACAGATACGCAGTATTTT. V is TRBV19 and J is TRBJ2-3, with D maybe TRBD2 (6 bases). The CDR3 spans 13 residues. Germline CDR1 is LNHDA and CDR2 is SQIVND (reference sequence). V was trimmed by 4 bases and J by 3 bases, leaving 8 bases between them.

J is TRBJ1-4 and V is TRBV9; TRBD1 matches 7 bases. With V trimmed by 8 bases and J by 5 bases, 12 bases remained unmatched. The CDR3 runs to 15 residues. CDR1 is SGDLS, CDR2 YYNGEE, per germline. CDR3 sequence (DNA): TGTGCCAGTGCCCGCACGGGACAGCTGAATGAAAAACTGTTTTTT. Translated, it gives CASARTGQLNEKLFF.

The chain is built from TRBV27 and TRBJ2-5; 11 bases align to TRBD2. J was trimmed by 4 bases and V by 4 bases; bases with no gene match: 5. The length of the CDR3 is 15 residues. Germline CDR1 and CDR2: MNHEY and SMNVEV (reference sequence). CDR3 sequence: CASSYSGRAGETQYF. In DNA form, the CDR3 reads TGTGCCAGCAGTTATAGCGGGAGGGCCGGAGAGACCCAGTACTTC.

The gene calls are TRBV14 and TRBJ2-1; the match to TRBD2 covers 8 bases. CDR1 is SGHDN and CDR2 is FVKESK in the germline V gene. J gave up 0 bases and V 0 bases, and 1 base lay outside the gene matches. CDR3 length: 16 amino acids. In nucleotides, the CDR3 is TGTGCCAGCAGCCAAGAAAGCGGGAGCTCCTACAATGAGCAGTTCTTC. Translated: CASSQESGSSYNEQFF.

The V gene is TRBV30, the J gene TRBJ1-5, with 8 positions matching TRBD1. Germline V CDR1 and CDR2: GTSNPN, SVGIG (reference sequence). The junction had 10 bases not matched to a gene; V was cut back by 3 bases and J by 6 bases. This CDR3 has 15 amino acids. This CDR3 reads CAWRDRERVSQPQHF. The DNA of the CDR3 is TGTGCCTGGAGGGACAGGGAGCGGGTAAGTCAGCCCCAGCATTTT.

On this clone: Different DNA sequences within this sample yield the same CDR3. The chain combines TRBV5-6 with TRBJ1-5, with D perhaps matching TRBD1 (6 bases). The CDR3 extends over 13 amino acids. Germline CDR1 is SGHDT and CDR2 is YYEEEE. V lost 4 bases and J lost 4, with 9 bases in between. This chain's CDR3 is CASSRTANQPQHF. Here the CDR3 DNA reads TGTGCCAGCAGCCGGACAGCTAATCAGCCCCAGCATTTT.

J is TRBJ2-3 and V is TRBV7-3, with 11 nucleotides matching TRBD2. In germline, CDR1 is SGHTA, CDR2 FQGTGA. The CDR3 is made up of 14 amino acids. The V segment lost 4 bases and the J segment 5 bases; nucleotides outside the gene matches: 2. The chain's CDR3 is CASSSGLAGDTQYF. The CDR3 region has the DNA TGTGCCAGCAGCTCTGGACTAGCGGGAGATACGCAGTATTTT.

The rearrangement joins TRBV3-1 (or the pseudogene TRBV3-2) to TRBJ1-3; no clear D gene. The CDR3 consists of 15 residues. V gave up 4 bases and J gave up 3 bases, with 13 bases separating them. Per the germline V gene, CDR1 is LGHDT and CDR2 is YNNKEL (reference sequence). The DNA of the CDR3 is TGTGCCAGCAGCCCTTCGGGAGGTCGTGGAAACACCATATATTTT. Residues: CASSPSGGRGNTIYF.

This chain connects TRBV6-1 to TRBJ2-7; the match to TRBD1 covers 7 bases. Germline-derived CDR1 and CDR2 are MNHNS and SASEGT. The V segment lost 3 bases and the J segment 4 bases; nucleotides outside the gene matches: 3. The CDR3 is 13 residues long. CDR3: CASSERGPYEQYF. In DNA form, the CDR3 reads TGTGCCAGCAGTGAGAGGGGGCCTTACGAGCAGTACTTC.

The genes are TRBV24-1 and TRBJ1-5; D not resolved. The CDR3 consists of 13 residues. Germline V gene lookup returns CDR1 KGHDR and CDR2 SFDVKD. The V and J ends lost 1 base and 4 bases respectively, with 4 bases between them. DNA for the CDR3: TGTGCCACCAGTGATTTCACAAATCAGCCCCAGCATTTT. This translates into CATSDFTNQPQHF.

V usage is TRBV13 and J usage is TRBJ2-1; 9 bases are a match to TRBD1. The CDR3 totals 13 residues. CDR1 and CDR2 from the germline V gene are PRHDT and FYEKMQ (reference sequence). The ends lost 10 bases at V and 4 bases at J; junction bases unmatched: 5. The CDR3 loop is CAIGTGRYNEQFF. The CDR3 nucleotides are TGTGCCATCGGGACAGGGAGGTACAATGAGCAGTTCTTC. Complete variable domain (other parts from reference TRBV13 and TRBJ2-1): AAGVIQSPRHLIKEKRETATLKCYPIPRHDTVYWYQQGPGQDPQFLISFYEKMQSDKGSIPDRFSAQQFSDYHSELNMSSLELGDSALYFCAIGTGRYNEQFFGPGTRLTVL.

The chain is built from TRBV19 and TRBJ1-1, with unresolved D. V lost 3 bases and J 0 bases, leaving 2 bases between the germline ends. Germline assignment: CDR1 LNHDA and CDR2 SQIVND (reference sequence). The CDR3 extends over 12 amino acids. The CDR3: CASSILNTEAFF. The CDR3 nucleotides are TGTGCCAGTAGTATCTTGAACACTGAAGCTTTCTTT.

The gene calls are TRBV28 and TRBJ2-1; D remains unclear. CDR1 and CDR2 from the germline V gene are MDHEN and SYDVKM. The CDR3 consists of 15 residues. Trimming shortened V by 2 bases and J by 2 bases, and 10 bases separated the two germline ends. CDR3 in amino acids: CASSLVAPPYNEQFF. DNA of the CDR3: TGTGCCAGCAGTTTAGTGGCTCCTCCCTACAATGAGCAGTTCTTC.

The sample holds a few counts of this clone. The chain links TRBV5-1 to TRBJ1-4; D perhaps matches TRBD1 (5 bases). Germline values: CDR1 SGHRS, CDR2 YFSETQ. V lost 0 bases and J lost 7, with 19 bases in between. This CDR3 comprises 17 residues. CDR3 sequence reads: CASSLVWGRREGEKLFF. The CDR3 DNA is TGCGCCAGCAGCTTGGTTTGGGGCCGGAGGGAAGGTGAAAAACTGTTTTTT.

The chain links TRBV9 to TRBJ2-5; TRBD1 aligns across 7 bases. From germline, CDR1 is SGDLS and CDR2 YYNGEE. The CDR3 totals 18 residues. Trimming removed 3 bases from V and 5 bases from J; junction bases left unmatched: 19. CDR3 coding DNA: TGTGCCAGCAGCGAAGGTAAAAGGGGGCGAGGAGTAAGGGAGACCCAGTACTTC. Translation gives CASSEGKRGRGVRETQYF. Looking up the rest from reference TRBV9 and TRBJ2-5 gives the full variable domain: DSGVTQTPKHLITATGQRVTLRCSPRSGDLSVYWYQQSLDQGLQFLIQYYNGEERAKGNILERFSAQQFPDLHSELNLSSLELGDSALYFCASSEGKRGRGVRETQYFGPGTRLLVL.

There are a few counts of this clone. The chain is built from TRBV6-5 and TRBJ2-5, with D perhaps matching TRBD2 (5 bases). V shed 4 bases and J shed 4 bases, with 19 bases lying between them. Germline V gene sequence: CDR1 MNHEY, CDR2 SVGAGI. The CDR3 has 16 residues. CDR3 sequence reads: CASSSMLSALVETQYF. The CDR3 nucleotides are TGTGCCAGCAGTTCTATGCTTAGCGCCCTCGTAGAGACCCAGTACTTC.